Listed here are 9 T cell receptor beta chains from one sample, sequenced in a study of identifying expanded T cells in peripheral blood (dated by TCRdb to the late 2010s). Library preparation was by the immunoSEQ multiplex PCR assay. The immuneACCESS repertoire file appears here via TCRdb, limited to in-frame rearrangements. These files lack a portion of the clones; in checked studies, under half of the deficit traces to unresolved V genes, and the cause of the others is not known. Within this sample are around 81,000 clones, with around 83% of them counted one time only. 4% to 5.5% of the sample rests with the top ten. What was sequenced was blood. These receptors originate from a person aged 18 to 70 in good health.

J is TRBJ2-5 and V is TRBV7-7; D call uncertain. Germline V gene sequence: CDR1 SSHAT, CDR2 FNYEAQ (reference sequence). V shed 5 bases and J shed 4 bases, with 8 bases lying between them. This CDR3 comprises 12 residues. The CDR3 DNA follows: TGTGCCAGCAGCCCCTCCCCAGAGACCCAGTACTTC. Amino acid sequence: CASSPSPETQYF.

This rearrangement joins TRBV30 to TRBJ2-1; D possibly corresponds to TRBD2 (6 bases). Germline assignment: CDR1 GTSNPN and CDR2 SVGIG (reference sequence). V dropped 0 bases and J dropped 9 bases, with 12 bases sitting between them. The CDR3 runs to 13 residues. The CDR3 reads CAWSVGGGVEQFF. DNA of the CDR3: TGTGCCTGGAGTGTTGGGGGAGGCGTTGAGCAGTTCTTC. Combining the CDR3 with reference TRBV30 and TRBJ2-1 gives the whole variable domain SQTIHQWPATLVQPVGSPLSLECTVEGTSNPNLYWYRQAAGRGLQLLFYSVGIGQISSEVPQNLSASRPQDRQFILSSKKLLLSDSGFYLCAWSVGGGVEQFFGPGTRLTVL.

This clone turned up a few times. The rearrangement joins TRBV19 to TRBJ1-1; D is perhaps TRBD1 (5 bases). Germline assignment: CDR1 LNHDA and CDR2 SQIVND (reference sequence). The CDR3 spans 13 residues. V was clipped by 6 bases and J by 0 bases, with 8 bases between them. Written as DNA, the CDR3 is TGTGCCAGTAGGCGGGGGATGAACACTGAAGCTTTCTTT. Amino acids: CASRRGMNTEAFF.

This clone was picked up one time. The chain links TRBV4-1 to TRBJ1-4; D unresolved. The CDR3 spans 14 residues. Trimming left V 5 bases short and J 3 bases short, with 10 bases between. The germline V gene has CDR1 MGHRA and CDR2 YSYEKL. The CDR3 loop is CASSRTTANEKLFF. CDR3 nucleotides: TGCGCCAGCAGCAGGACCACGGCTAATGAAAAACTGTTTTTT.

The chain links TRBV29-1 to TRBJ1-2; TRBD1 matches 7 bases. Unmatched junction bases numbered 10, after V lost 6 bases and J lost 0 bases. The germline V gene encodes CDR1 SQVTM and CDR2 ANQGSEA. This CDR3 contains 15 residues. The CDR3 loop reads CSVAGGRGANYGYTF. The CDR3 DNA follows: TGCAGCGTGGCAGGGGGGCGAGGGGCTAACTATGGCTACACCTTC.

The chain is built from TRBV19 and TRBJ1-2; 9 bases line up with TRBD1. In germline, CDR1 is LNHDA, CDR2 SQIVND (reference sequence). After removal of 8 bases from V and 4 bases from J, the junction contained 8 bases not matched to a gene. The length of the CDR3 is 14 residues. The CDR3 nucleotides are TGTGCCAGTGCCCGGGACAGGGCGGTCTATGGCTACACCTTC. This codes for CASARDRAVYGYTF.

This chain links TRBV6-1 with TRBJ1-1; TRBD1 aligns across 10 bases. V lost 3 bases and J lost 7; bases outside the gene matches: 8. The CDR3 totals 15 residues. Germline V gives CDR1 MNHNS, CDR2 SASEGT. This chain's CDR3 is CASSDTRQGAGEAFF. The CDR3 DNA reads TGTGCCAGCAGTGATACCCGACAGGGGGCAGGTGAAGCTTTCTTT.

This rearrangement joins TRBV7-6 to TRBJ2-2, with 9 nucleotides matching TRBD1. After removal of 5 bases from V and 6 bases from J, the junction contained 10 bases not matched to a gene. Germline CDR1 SGHVS, CDR2 FNYEAQ. This CDR3 is built from 16 residues. The CDR3 is CASSPRGTGMSGELFF. The CDR3 DNA follows: TGTGCCAGCAGCCCCAGGGGGACAGGGATGTCCGGGGAGCTGTTTTTT.

The CDR3 DNA reads TGCGCCAGCAGCTTGGGGTCACACGGCACTGAAGCTTTCTTT. It specifies CASSLGSHGTEAFF. This chain links TRBV5-1 with TRBJ1-1, with no clear D. This CDR3 region has 14 residues. Trimming shortened V by 0 bases and J by 4 bases, and 10 bases separated the two germline ends. CDR1 is SGHRS and CDR2 is YFSETQ in the germline V gene.